The clone carrying this T cell receptor (beta chain) was observed once. This specimen comes from a study of a mutant IDH1 vaccine in newly diagnosed glioma. The wider study: Patients previously underwent radiotherapy, temozolomide, or both, and most underwent both.

With 5 bases removed from V and 0 bases from J, the gap between germline ends came to 14 bases. Per germline, CDR1 SEHNR and CDR2 FQNEAQ (reference sequence). The CDR3 is 16 residues long. Time point specified: baseline, week 1 (first vaccination visit). This sample's treatment: pre-vaccination baseline after standard-of-care therapy. Each astrocytoma in the donors was new, WHO grade 3 or 4, IDH1-mutant and ATRX-lost. Some clones are missing from TCRdb's copy, which holds only in-frame ones; the method was immunoSEQ multiplex PCR. The sample carries about 98,000 clones, approximately 90% recorded once.

Sequencing was performed on PBMCs, taken from a glioma patient treated with radiotherapy, temozolomide or both. This sequence joins TRBV7-9 and TRBJ1-5; D perhaps matches TRBD1 (6 bases). This clonotype originated in a woman aged 50 to 65 with glioma. This chain's CDR3 is CASSPGTSYSNQPQHF. In DNA form, the CDR3 reads TGTGCCAGCAGCCCCGGGACAAGCTATAGCAATCAGCCCCAGCATTTT.